The clone carrying this T cell receptor (beta chain) was picked up many times. The sample comes from a study of low-dose radiotherapy and immunotherapy resistance in tumors. In the study overall: Members of Cohort 2 were treated with 1 Gy per fraction every two weeks; their total was 13 Gy over 26 weeks. Patients were given intravenous nivolumab 240 mg every two weeks plus ipilimumab 1 mg/kg every six weeks.

Stated time point: before trial treatment. Donors were treated with nivolumab, ipilimumab, aspirin, and low-dose cyclophosphamide and radiotherapy. Alpha and beta chains were covered, as first-strand cDNA relied on TRAV- and TRBV-specific primers. The TCRs were subjected to amplification over approximately 18 PCR cycles employing a constant-region primer in conjunction with a V-primer adapter. A single record per CDR3 protein comes from TCRdb applying MiXCR to the reads. The sample shows 60,000 or so distinct CDR3 sequences, about 30% of them seen only once. The sequencing used PBMCs, collected before treatment. The TCR was taken from a male donor with rectosigmoid adenocarcinoma.

The CDR3 loop reads CASSDQRWDTDTQYF. The CDR3 DNA sequence: TGTGCCAGCAGTGACCAGCGGTGGGACACAGATACGCAGTATTTT. The V and J genes are TRBV2 and TRBJ2-3; D perhaps matches TRBD2 (5 bases). The V and J ends lost 3 bases and 2 bases respectively, with 12 bases between them. The germline V gene has CDR1 SNHLY and CDR2 FYNNEI. The CDR3 extends over 15 amino acids.